These 12 T cell receptor beta chains were sequenced from one sample in a study of blood T cell repertoires in COVID-19. TCRdb's table, derived via immunoSEQ multiplex PCR, lists solely in-frame clones and lacks some. The table includes some 110,000 clones, roughly nine tenths detected once. Sample: peripheral blood. The source of these receptors is a man between 65 and 79 years old who had recovered from COVID-19.

V is TRBV28 and J is TRBJ1-4; D might be TRBD1 (6 bases). The CDR3 has 15 residues. V lost 4 bases and J lost 7, with 16 bases in between. Per the germline V gene, CDR1 is MDHEN and CDR2 is SYDVKM. The CDR3 protein is CASSSPPGHFEKLFF. CDR3 sequence (DNA): TGTGCCAGCAGTTCCCCCCCGGGACATTTTGAAAAACTGTTTTTT.

CDR3 in DNA: TGCGCCAGCAGCCATCCAGGGGCCCAAGAGACCCAGTACTTC. Its protein product is CASSHPGAQETQYF. The gene calls are TRBV4-3 and TRBJ2-5; possible D gene TRBD1, 6 bases. Deletions cut 3 bases from V and 1 base from J, with 9 bases between. The CDR3 consists of 14 residues. In germline, CDR1 is LGHNA, CDR2 YSLEER.

The chain recombines TRBV28 with TRBJ2-3; a possible D gene is TRBD1 (7 bases). CDR1 MDHEN and CDR2 SYDVKM come from the germline V gene. V shed 8 bases and J shed 5 bases, with 20 bases lying between them. The CDR3 runs 15 residues. CDR3 DNA sequence: TGTGCCAGCTCCCCACGGGGGACAGCGGAAGATACGCAGTATTTT. It is translated as CASSPRGTAEDTQYF.

The chain has TRBV19 and TRBJ2-7; a weak D match, TRBD1 (7 bases). The V gene's germline CDR1 is LNHDA and CDR2 SQIVND (reference sequence). V was clipped by 10 bases and J by 5 bases, with 18 bases between them. This CDR3 contains 13 residues. The CDR3 region is CATGDSFRHEQYF. DNA of the CDR3: TGTGCCACGGGGGACAGCTTTCGACACGAGCAGTACTTC.

The chain joins TRBV9 to TRBJ2-7, with TRBD2 matching 7 bases. CDR1 and CDR2 from the germline V gene are SGDLS and YYNGEE. The CDR3 is made up of 15 amino acids. V was pared by 0 bases and J by 3 bases, with 6 bases of the junction left unmatched. CDR3 in amino acids: CASSVGGGVNYEQYF. CDR3 bases: TGTGCCAGCAGCGTAGGGGGAGGGGTGAACTACGAGCAGTACTTC.

The chain combines TRBV12-3 or TRBV12-4 with TRBJ1-5; the match to TRBD1 covers 7 bases. V lost 5 bases, J lost 5 bases, and 3 bases stayed unmatched. CDR3 size: 13 residues. CDR3 region: CASSQGGDQPQHF. The DNA for the CDR3 is TGTGCCAGCAGTCAGGGGGGAGATCAGCCCCAGCATTTT.

A note on this clone: Sequence at one end of the junction differs from germline and may be a read error. The J gene is TRBJ2-1, the V gene TRBV18; 8 positions match TRBD1. Germline CDR1 is KGHSH and CDR2 is LQKENI. CDR3 length equals 16 residues. CDR3 loop: CASSIGTGLGYNGQFF. DNA for the CDR3: TGTGCCAGCTCAATCGGGACAGGTCTTGGCTACAATGGGCAGTTCTTC.

The chain employs TRBV7-7 and TRBJ2-1; D not certain. The V end lost 5 bases, the J end lost 9 bases, and 17 bases lay between the germline ends. CDR1 and CDR2 from the germline V gene are SSHAT and FNYEAQ (reference sequence). This CDR3 spans 14 amino acids. CDR3: CASSLTTTFGEQFF. In DNA, the CDR3 is TGTGCCAGCAGCCTCACTACTACGTTCGGTGAGCAGTTCTTC.

The J gene is TRBJ1-2, the V gene TRBV10-3; tentatively, D is TRBD1 (5 bases). CDR1 is ENHRY and CDR2 is SYGVKD in the germline V gene. CDR3 length: 14 residues. The germline V and J ends were trimmed by 2 bases and 2 bases, with 9 bases remaining between them. In nucleotides, the CDR3 is TGTGCCATCAGTGAGGACAGAGCGAACTATGGCTACACCTTC. Protein: CAISEDRANYGYTF.

The rearrangement links TRBV5-1 to TRBJ2-6; 8 nucleotides match TRBD1. There are 18 residues in the CDR3. V was pared by 1 base and J by 4 bases, with 10 bases of the junction left unmatched. Germline CDR1 reads SGHRS; CDR2 reads YFSETQ. The CDR3 sequence: CASSLLTTGAPGANVLTF. CDR3 in DNA: TGCGCCAGCAGCTTGTTAACGACAGGGGCGCCGGGGGCCAACGTCCTGACTTTC.

V is TRBV7-2 and J is TRBJ2-7; 7 bases map to TRBD1. CDR3 length: 13 amino acids. V gave up 5 bases and J gave up 0 bases; unmatched junction bases: 1. Germline V gives CDR1 SGHTA, CDR2 FQGNSA. The CDR3: CASSGTVSYEQYF. The CDR3 DNA sequence: TGTGCCAGCAGCGGGACAGTCTCCTACGAGCAGTACTTC.

This chain links TRBV3-1 (or the pseudogene TRBV3-2) with TRBJ2-7; 8 bases map to TRBD1. Unmatched junction bases numbered 8, after V lost 3 bases and J lost 4 bases. Germline V gene lookup returns CDR1 LGHDT and CDR2 YNNKEL (reference sequence). The CDR3 runs to 15 residues. The CDR3 here is CASSQWDRRPYEQYF. In DNA form, the CDR3 reads TGTGCCAGCAGCCAGTGGGACAGGAGACCTTACGAGCAGTACTTC.